The sequence of this TCR beta chain was determined in a study of tumor-infiltrating lymphocytes in localized non-small cell lung cancer. Data came from immunoSEQ multiplex PCR; TCRdb stores just in-frame clones and leaves some out. The sample includes 13,000 to 15,000 clones, roughly 79% of them seen just once. The CDR3 contains 14 residues. Germline CDR1 is MNHNY and CDR2 is SVGAGI (reference sequence). Trimming cost V 2 bases and J 4 bases; bases outside gene matches: 4. The TCR was taken from a human donor with non-small cell lung cancer. The specimen sequenced was lung tumor tissue. The genes are TRBV6-6 and TRBJ2-7, with TRBD2 matching over 8 bases. This CDR3 is CASSYSGSAYEQYF. Here the CDR3 DNA reads TGTGCCAGCAGTTACAGCGGGAGCGCGTACGAGCAGTACTTC.